Shown below are 13 T cell receptor beta chains from a single sample sequenced in a study of shared clonotypes between healthy human individuals. Assay used: immunoSEQ multiplex PCR; TCRdb lists only in-frame clones, some missing. The data hold around 940,000 clones, with around 80% observed a single time. The sequencing input was memory CD4+ T cells sorted from blood. Noted subset: CD45RA-negative fraction. The receptors were sampled from a man in his late teens or twenties in good health.

The chain combines TRBV4-2 with TRBJ2-3; 8 positions match TRBD2. The CDR3 is 18 amino acids. Germline V gene data show CDR1 as LGHNA and CDR2 as YNFKEQ. Losses at the gene ends were 3 bases for V and 2 bases for J; bases not matched to a gene: 13. The DNA for the CDR3 is TGTGCCAGCAGCCAGAGACTTATGCGGGGGGCGGCCACAGATACGCAGTATTTT. It specifies CASSQRLMRGAATDTQYF.

This chain joins TRBV18 and TRBJ2-4, with TRBD1 matching 7 bases. Germline V gene sequence: CDR1 KGHSH, CDR2 LQKENI. The V segment lost 5 bases and the J segment 4 bases; nucleotides outside the gene matches: 5. The CDR3 loop spans 14 amino acids. CDR3 DNA: TGTGCCAGCTCAATCGGACAGGCGAAAAACATTCAGTACTTC. Protein sequence: CASSIGQAKNIQYF.

In this sample, this clone turned up many times. This chain joins TRBV5-6 and TRBJ2-1; D gene ambiguous. The V and J ends lost 7 bases and 4 bases respectively, with 18 bases between them. The CDR3 runs 15 residues. The germline V gene has CDR1 SGHDT and CDR2 YYEEEE. The CDR3 DNA is TGTGCCAGCTTAGACGGTGGGCGCCGATACAATGAGCAGTTCTTC. It codes for CASLDGGRRYNEQFF.

The chain carries TRBV11-2 and TRBJ2-1; 8 positions agree with TRBD2. The CDR3 sequence is 13 residues long. The V and J ends lost 8 bases and 8 bases, in that order; junction bases with no gene match: 8. Germline-derived CDR1 and CDR2 are SGHAT and FQNNGV. Here the CDR3 reads CASGLASLYEQFF. In DNA form, the CDR3 reads TGTGCCAGCGGACTAGCTTCTTTGTATGAGCAGTTCTTC.

J is TRBJ2-7 and V is TRBV11-3, with unresolved D. Looked up from germline, CDR1 is SGHNT and CDR2 is YENEEA. The V end was cut by 1 base, the J end by 5 bases, with 6 bases between. This CDR3 is built from 12 residues. CDR3 DNA: TGTGCCAGCAGCTTAGGGGCTAACGAGCAGTACTTC. It translates to CASSLGANEQYF.

The chain employs TRBV7-9 and TRBJ2-3; D not certain. Germline loops: CDR1 SEHNR, CDR2 FQNEAQ (reference sequence). V shed 3 bases and J shed 3 bases, with 7 bases lying between them. The CDR3 extends over 13 amino acids. This chain's CDR3 is CASSLDATDTQYF. In nucleotides, the CDR3 is TGTGCCAGCAGCTTGGACGCGACAGATACGCAGTATTTT.

The V and J genes are TRBV2 and TRBJ2-1, with TRBD1 matching over 10 bases. The ends lost 3 bases at V and 7 bases at J; junction bases unmatched: 6. Germline V CDR1 and CDR2: SNHLY, FYNNEI. The CDR3 loop spans 15 amino acids. The CDR3 DNA follows: TGTGCCAGCAGTGACCTCCGGGACAGGGGAAATGAGCAGTTCTTC. It translates to CASSDLRDRGNEQFF.

The J gene is TRBJ2-7, the V gene TRBV25-1, with D perhaps TRBD1 or TRBD2 (6 bases each). The CDR3 has 14 residues. Germline V CDR1 and CDR2: MGHDK, SYGVNS. The V end lost 1 base, the J end lost 5 bases, and 12 bases lay between the germline ends. CDR3 protein: CASSEFGGADEQYF. The CDR3 DNA sequence: TGTGCCAGCAGTGAATTCGGGGGCGCGGACGAGCAGTACTTC.

V gene TRBV7-9 combines with J gene TRBJ1-1; D remains ambiguous. CDR1 is SEHNR and CDR2 is FQNEAQ in the germline V gene (reference sequence). V was pared by 2 bases and J by 1 base, with 14 bases between. This CDR3 is 16 amino acids long. CDR3 in amino acids: CASSLNDRQQNTEAFF. The DNA of the CDR3 is TGTGCCAGCAGCTTAAACGATAGGCAGCAGAACACTGAAGCTTTCTTT.

This clone was observed a few times. The chain employs TRBV5-6 and TRBJ1-3, with TRBD1 matching 8 bases. This CDR3 has 19 amino acids. J gave up 0 bases and V 4 bases, and 15 bases lay outside the gene matches. CDR1 and CDR2 from the germline V gene are SGHDT and YYEEEE. CDR3 bases: TGTGCCAGCAGCGGGCCGCCGGGACAGGTTTCTTTCTCTGGAAACACCATATATTTT. It is translated as CASSGPPGQVSFSGNTIYF.

The chain employs TRBV19 and TRBJ1-3, with 10 bases fitting TRBD1. V was pared by 5 bases and J by 4 bases, with 17 bases of the junction left unmatched. CDR3 length: 19 residues. Per the germline V gene, CDR1 is LNHDA and CDR2 is SQIVND (reference sequence). In DNA form, the CDR3 reads TGTGCCAGTAGTTCCCTTCCCTCGGGACAGGGGTTGAGAGGAAACACCATATATTTT. Translation: CASSSLPSGQGLRGNTIYF.

J is TRBJ1-4 and V is TRBV6-4, with TRBD1 identical over 8 bases. Trimming took 6 bases from V and 8 from J; bases not matched to a gene: 8. The CDR3 contains 14 residues. Germline assignment: CDR1 MRHNA and CDR2 SNTAGT. The CDR3 sequence is CASRRTGRSEKLFF. For the CDR3, the DNA is TGTGCCAGCAGGCGGACAGGGCGATCCGAAAAACTGTTTTTT.

The V call is TRBV27, the J call TRBJ1-5; tentatively, D is TRBD1 (5 bases). Germline assignment: CDR1 MNHEY and CDR2 SMNVEV (reference sequence). CDR3 length: 14 amino acids. V was cut by 8 bases and J by 1 base, with 12 bases left in between. The CDR3 sequence is CASGPGTSNQPQHF. CDR3 bases: TGTGCCAGCGGACCGGGGACCAGCAATCAGCCCCAGCATTTT.